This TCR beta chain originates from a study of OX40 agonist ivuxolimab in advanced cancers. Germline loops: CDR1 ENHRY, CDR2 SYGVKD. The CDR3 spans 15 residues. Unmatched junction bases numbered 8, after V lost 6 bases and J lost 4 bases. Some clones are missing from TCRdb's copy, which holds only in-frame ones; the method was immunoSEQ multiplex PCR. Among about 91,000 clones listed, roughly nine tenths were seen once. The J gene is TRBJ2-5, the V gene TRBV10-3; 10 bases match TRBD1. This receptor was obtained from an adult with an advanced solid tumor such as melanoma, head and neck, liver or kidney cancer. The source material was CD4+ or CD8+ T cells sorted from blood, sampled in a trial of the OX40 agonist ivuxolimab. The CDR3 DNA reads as TGTGCCATCAGACCCGGGACAGGGGTTAGAGAGACCCAGTACTTC. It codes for CAIRPGTGVRETQYF.